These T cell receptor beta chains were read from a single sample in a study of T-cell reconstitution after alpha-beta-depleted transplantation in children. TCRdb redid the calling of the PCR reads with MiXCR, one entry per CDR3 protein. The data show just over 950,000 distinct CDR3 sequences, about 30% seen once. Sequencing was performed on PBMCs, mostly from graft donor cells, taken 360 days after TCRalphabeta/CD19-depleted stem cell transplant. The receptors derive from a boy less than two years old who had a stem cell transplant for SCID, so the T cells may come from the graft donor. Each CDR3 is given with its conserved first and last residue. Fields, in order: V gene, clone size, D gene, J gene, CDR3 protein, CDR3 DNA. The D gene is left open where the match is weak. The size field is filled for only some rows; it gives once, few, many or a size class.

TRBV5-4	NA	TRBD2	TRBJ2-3	CASSLRTSGSTDTQYF	TGTGCCAGCAGCCTAAGGACTAGCGGGAGCACAGATACGCAGTATTTT
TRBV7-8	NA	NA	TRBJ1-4	CASSSPGPRGTGEKLFF	TGTGCCAGCAGCTCTCCCGGTCCGAGAGGGACGGGTGAAAAACTGTTTTTT
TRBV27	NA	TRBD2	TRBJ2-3	CASSPRRGVPSTDTQYF	TGTGCCAGCAGCCCCCGTCGGGGGGTCCCTAGCACAGATACGCAGTATTTT
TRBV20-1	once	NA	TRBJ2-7	CSARVGDRPFEQYF	TGCAGTGCTAGAGTAGGGGACCGGCCCTTTGAGCAGTACTTC
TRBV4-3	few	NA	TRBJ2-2	CASSQAWGANTGELFF	TGCGCCAGCAGCCAAGCGTGGGGCGCGAACACCGGGGAGCTGTTTTTT
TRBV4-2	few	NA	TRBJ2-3	CASSQYDPGTDTQYF	TGTGCCAGCAGCCAATATGATCCTGGCACAGATACGCAGTATTTT
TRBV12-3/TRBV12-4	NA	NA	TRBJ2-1	CASSPRLDNNEQFF	TGTGCCAGCAGTCCACGACTTGACAACAATGAGCAGTTCTTC
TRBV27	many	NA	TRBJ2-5	CASRSWGQQETQYF	TGTGCCAGCAGATCATGGGGACAACAAGAGACCCAGTACTTC
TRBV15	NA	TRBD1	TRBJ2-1	CATSRDTGVLGSEQFF	TGTGCCACCAGCAGAGATACAGGGGTTTTGGGGAGTGAGCAGTTCTTC
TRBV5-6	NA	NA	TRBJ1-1	CASSWNGGPLRTEAFF	TGTGCCAGCAGCTGGAACGGGGGGCCCCTCCGGACTGAAGCTTTCTTT
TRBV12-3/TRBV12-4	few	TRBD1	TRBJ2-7	CASSAGQGASEQYF	TGTGCCAGCAGTGCTGGGCAGGGGGCCTCCGAGCAGTACTTC
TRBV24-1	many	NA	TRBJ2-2	CATSDSSFYTGELFF	TGTGCCACCAGTGATTCGAGTTTTTACACCGGGGAGCTGTTTTTT
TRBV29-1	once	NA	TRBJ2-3	CSVEDQSQYF	TGCAGCGTTGAGGATCAGTCTCAGTATTTT
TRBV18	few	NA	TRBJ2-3	CASSPSGVYTDTQYF	TGTGCCAGCTCACCATCCGGGGTCTACACAGATACGCAGTATTTT
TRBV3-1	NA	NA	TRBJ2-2	CASSRNRDTGELFF	TGTGCCAGCAGCCGAAACAGAGACACCGGGGAGCTGTTTTTT
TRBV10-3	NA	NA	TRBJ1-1	CAISEGAHYEAFF	TGTGCCATCAGTGAGGGGGCCCACTATGAAGCTTTCTTT
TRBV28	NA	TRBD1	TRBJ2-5	CASSSTRDREYF	TGTGCCAGCAGTTCAACTCGGGACAGGGAGTACTTC
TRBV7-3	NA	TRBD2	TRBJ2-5	CASSPQRGSRETQYF	TGTGCCAGCAGCCCCCAGCGGGGGAGTCGAGAGACCCAGTACTTC
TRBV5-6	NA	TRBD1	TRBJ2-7	CASSLGGGTGAPYEQYF	TGTGCCAGCAGCTTGGGCGGTGGGACAGGGGCCCCCTACGAGCAGTACTTC
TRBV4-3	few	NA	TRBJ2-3	CASSLLYRSLDTQYF	TGCGCCAGCAGCTTACTTTATCGGAGTCTGGATACGCAGTATTTT
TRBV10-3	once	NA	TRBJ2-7	CAINSGRLYEQYF	TGTGCCATCAATAGTGGCAGATTATACGAGCAGTACTTC
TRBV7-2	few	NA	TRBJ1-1	CASSSQGQTLNTEAFF	TGTGCCAGCAGCTCCCAGGGGCAGACTTTGAACACTGAAGCTTTCTTT
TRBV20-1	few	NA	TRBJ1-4	CSAPSSGGEKLFF	TGCAGTGCTCCTTCATCTGGGGGTGAAAAACTGTTTTTT
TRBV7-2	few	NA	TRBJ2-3	CASSLPRVGTDTQYF	TGTGCCAGCAGCTTACCCAGGGTTGGGACAGATACGCAGTATTTT
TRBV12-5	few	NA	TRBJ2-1	CASGLVQGGTDEQFF	TGTGCTAGTGGTTTGGTACAGGGTGGGACGGATGAGCAGTTCTTC
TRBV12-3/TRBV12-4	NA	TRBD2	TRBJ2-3	CASSLYGGGARLDTQYF	TGTGCCAGCAGTTTATACGGCGGGGGGGCCAGATTGGATACGCAGTATTTT
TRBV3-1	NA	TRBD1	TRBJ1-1	CASSSRTGMAQGTEAFF	TGTGCCAGCAGCTCACGGACAGGGATGGCCCAGGGCACTGAAGCTTTCTTT
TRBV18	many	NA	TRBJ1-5	CASSPRTGNQPQHF	TGTGCCAGCAGTCCTAGGACAGGCAATCAGCCCCAGCATTTT
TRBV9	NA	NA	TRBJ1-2	CASSVDPGYGYTF	TGTGCCAGCAGCGTAGATCCAGGCTATGGCTACACCTTC
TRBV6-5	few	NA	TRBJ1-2	CVSGRGNYGYTF	TGTGTCTCAGGGAGGGGGAACTATGGCTACACCTTC